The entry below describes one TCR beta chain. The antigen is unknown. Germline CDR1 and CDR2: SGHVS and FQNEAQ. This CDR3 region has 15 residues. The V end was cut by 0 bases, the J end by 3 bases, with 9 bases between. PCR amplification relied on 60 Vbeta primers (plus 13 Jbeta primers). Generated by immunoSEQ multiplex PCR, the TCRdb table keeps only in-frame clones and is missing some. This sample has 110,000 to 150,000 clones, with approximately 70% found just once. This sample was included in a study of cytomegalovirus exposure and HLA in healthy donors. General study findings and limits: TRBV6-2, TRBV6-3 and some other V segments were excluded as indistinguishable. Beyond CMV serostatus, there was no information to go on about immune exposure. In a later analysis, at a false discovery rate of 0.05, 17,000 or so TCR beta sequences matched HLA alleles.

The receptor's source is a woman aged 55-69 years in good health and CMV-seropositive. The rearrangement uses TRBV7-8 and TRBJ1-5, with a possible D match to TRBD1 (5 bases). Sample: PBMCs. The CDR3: CASSLASGNNQPQHF. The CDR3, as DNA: TGTGCCAGCAGCTTAGCGTCAGGGAACAATCAGCCCCAGCATTTT.